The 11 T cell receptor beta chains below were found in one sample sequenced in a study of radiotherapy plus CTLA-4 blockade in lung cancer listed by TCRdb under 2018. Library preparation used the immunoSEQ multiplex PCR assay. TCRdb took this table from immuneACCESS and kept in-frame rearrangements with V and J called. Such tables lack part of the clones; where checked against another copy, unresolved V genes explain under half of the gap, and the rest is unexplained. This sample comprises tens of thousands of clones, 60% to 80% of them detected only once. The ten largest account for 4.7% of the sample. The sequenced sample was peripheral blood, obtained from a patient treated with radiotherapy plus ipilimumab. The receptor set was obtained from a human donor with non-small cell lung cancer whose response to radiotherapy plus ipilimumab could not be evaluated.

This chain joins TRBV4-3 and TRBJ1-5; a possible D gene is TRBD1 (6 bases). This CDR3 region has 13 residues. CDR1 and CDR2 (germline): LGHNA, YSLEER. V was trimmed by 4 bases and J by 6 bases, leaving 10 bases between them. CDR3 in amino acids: CASSRTGIQPQHF. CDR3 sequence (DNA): TGCGCCAGCAGCCGCACAGGGATTCAGCCCCAGCATTTT.

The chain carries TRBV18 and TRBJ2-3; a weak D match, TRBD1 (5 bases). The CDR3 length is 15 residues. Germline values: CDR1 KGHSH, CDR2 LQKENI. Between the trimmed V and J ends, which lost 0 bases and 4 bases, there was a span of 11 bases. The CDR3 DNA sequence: TGTGCCAGCTCACCACCCTCGCAGGGCTCAGATACGCAGTATTTT. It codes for CASSPPSQGSDTQYF.

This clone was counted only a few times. CDR3 bases: TGTGCCAGTTCTCGAGGGACTAGCGACTACAATGAGCAGTTCTTC. Residues: CASSRGTSDYNEQFF. The chain combines TRBV2 with TRBJ2-1; 10 positions match TRBD2. Germline V lookup: CDR1 SNHLY, CDR2 FYNNEI. The CDR3 is 15 residues long. The V and J ends lost 9 bases and 3 bases, in that order; junction bases with no gene match: 8.

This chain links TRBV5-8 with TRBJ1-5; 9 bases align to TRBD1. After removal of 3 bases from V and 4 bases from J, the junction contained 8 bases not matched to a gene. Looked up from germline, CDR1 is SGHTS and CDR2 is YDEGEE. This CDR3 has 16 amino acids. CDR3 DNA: TGTGCCAGCAGCTACGCGGGACAGGGATTTAATCAGCCCCAGCATTTT. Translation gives CASSYAGQGFNQPQHF. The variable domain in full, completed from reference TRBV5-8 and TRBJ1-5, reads EAGVTQSPTHLIKTRGQQATLRCSPISGHTSVYWYQQALGLGLQFLLWYDEGEERNRGNFPPRFSGRQFPNYSSELNVNALELEDSALYLCASSYAGQGFNQPQHFGDGTRLSIL.

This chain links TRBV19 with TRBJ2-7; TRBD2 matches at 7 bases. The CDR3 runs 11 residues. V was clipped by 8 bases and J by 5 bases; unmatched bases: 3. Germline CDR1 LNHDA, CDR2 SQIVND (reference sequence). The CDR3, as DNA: TGTGCCAGTGGGGGGGGTCACGAGCAGTACTTC. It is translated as CASGGGHEQYF.

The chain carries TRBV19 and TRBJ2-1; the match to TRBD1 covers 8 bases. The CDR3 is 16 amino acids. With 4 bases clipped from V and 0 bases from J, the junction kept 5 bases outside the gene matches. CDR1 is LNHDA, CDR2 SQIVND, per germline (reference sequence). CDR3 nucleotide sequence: TGTGCCAGTAGTACCCCCGGGACAGGCTCCTACAATGAGCAGTTCTTC. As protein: CASSTPGTGSYNEQFF. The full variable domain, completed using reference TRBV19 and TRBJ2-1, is DGGITQSPKYLFRKEGQNVTLSCEQNLNHDAMYWYRQDPGQGLRLIYYSQIVNDFQKGDIAEGYSVSREKKESFPLTVTSAQKNPTAFYLCASSTPGTGSYNEQFFGPGTRLTVL.

For the CDR3, the DNA is TGTGCCAGCAGTTTTGGGGACTATAACTACGAGCAGTACTTC. This encodes CASSFGDYNYEQYF. The chain couples TRBV27 to TRBJ2-7; 7 nucleotides match TRBD2. Germline-derived CDR1 and CDR2 are MNHEY and SMNVEV (reference sequence). The CDR3 totals 14 residues. Trimming removed 3 bases from V and 3 bases from J; junction bases left unmatched: 5.

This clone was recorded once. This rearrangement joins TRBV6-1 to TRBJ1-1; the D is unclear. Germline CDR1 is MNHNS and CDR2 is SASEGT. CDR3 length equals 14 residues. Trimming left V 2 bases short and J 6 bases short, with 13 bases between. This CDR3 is CASSEPTVLSEAFF. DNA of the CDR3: TGTGCCAGCAGTGAACCAACGGTCCTATCTGAAGCTTTCTTT.

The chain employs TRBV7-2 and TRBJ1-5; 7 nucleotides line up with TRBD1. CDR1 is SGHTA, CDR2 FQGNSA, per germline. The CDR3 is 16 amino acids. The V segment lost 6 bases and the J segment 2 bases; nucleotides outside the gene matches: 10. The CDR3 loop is CASRLEAGGGNQPQHF. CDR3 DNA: TGTGCCAGCAGGTTGGAGGCAGGGGGAGGCAATCAGCCCCAGCATTTT.

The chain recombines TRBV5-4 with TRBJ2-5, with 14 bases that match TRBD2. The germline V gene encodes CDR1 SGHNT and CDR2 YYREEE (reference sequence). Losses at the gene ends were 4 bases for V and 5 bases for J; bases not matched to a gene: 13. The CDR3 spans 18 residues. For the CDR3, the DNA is TGTGCCAGCAGCACCTATCGACTAGCGGGAGGGCCGGGGGAGACCCAGTACTTC. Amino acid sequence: CASSTYRLAGGPGETQYF.

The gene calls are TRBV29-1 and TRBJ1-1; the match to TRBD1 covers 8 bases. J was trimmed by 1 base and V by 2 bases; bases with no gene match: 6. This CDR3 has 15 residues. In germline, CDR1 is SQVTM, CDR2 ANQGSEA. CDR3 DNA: TGCAGCGTTGAACCTCAGGGGGCCGGGAACACTGAAGCTTTCTTT. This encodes CSVEPQGAGNTEAFF.